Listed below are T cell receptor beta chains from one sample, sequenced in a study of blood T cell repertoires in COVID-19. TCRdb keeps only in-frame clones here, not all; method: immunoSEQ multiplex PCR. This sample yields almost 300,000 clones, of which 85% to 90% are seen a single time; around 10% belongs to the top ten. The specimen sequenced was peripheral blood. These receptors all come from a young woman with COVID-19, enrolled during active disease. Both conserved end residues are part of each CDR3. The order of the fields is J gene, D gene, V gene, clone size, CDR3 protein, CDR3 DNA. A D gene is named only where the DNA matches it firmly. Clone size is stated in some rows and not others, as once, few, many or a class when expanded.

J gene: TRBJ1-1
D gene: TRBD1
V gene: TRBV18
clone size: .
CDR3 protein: CASSGAGGQTEAFF
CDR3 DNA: TGTGCCAGCTCAGGGGCAGGGGGCCAAACTGAAGCTTTCTTT

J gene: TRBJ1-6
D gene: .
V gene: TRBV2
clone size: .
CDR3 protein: CASSIRAYNSPLHF
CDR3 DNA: TGTGCCAGCAGTATCAGGGCCTATAATTCACCCCTCCACTTT

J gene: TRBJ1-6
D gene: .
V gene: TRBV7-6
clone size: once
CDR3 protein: CASSPGGVTSPLHF
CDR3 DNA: TGTGCCAGCAGCCCTGGCGGGGTTACTTCACCCCTCCACTTT

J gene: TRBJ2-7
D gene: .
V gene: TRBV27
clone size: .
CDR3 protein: CASATSYEQYF
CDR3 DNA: TGTGCCAGCGCCACGAGCTACGAGCAGTACTTC

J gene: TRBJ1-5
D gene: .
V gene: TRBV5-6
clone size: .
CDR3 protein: CASSLLGRSNQPQHF
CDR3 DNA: TGTGCCAGCAGCTTGCTAGGGAGAAGCAATCAGCCCCAGCATTTT

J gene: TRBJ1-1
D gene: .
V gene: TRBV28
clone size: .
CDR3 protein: CASSLTGLMNTEAFF
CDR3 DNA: TGTGCCAGCAGTTTAACAGGGCTAATGAACACTGAAGCTTTCTTT

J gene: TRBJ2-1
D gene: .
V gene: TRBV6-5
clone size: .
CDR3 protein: CALSTEVYNEQFF
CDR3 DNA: TGTGCCCTTAGCACGGAGGTGTACAATGAGCAGTTCTTC

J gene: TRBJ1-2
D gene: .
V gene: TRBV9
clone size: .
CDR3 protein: CASSVDTGRPYGYTF
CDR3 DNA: TGTGCCAGCAGCGTAGACACAGGACGGCCCTATGGCTACACCTTC

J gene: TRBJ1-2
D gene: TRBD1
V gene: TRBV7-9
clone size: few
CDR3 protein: CASSLGQGSNYGYTF
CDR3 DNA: TGTGCCAGCAGCTTGGGACAGGGGAGTAACTATGGCTACACCTTC

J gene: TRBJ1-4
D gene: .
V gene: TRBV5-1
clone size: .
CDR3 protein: CASRPDINEKLFF
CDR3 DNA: TGCGCCAGCAGACCGGACATAAATGAAAAACTGTTTTTT

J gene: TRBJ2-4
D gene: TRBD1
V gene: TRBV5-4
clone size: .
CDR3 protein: CASSAQGALGKNIQYF
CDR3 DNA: TGTGCCAGCAGCGCACAGGGGGCGCTGGGCAAAAACATTCAGTACTTC

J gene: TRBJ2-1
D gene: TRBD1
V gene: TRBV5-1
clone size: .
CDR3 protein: CASSRGQGRYNEQFF
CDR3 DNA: TGCGCCAGCAGCAGGGGACAGGGGCGCTACAATGAGCAGTTCTTC

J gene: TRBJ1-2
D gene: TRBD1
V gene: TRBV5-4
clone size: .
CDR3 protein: CASSRDSYGYTF
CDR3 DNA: TGTGCCAGCAGCCGGGACAGCTATGGCTACACCTTC

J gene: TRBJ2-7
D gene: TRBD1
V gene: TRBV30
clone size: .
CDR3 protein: CAWSVGTGRDEQYF
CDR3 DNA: TGTGCCTGGAGTGTTGGGACAGGGAGGGACGAGCAGTACTTC

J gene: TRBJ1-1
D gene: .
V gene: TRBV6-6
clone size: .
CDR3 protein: CASSYSKGGVNTEAFF
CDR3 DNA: TGTGCCAGCAGTTACTCGAAAGGGGGAGTGAACACTGAAGCTTTCTTT

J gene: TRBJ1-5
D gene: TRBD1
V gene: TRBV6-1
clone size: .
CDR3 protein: CASSDGTGNNQPQHF
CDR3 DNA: TGTGCCAGCAGTGATGGGACAGGGAACAATCAGCCCCAGCATTTT

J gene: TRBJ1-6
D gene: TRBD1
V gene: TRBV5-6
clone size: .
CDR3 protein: CASSTGQGSSPLHF
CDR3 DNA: TGTGCCAGCAGCACGGGACAGGGTAGTTCACCCCTCCACTTT

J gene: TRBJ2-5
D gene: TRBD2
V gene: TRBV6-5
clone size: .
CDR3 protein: CASSRGGGSRETQYF
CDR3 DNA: TGTGCCTCATCCCGCGGGGGGGGTAGCAGGGAGACCCAGTACTTC

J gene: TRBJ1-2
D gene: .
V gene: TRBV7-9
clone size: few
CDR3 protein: CASSASVRDGGYTF
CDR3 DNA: TGTGCCAGCAGCGCTTCCGTGCGGGATGGTGGCTACACCTTC

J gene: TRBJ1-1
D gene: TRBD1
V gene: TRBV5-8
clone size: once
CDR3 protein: CASSYRDRGVNTEAFF
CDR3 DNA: TGTGCCAGCAGCTACCGGGACAGGGGGGTGAACACTGAAGCTTTCTTT

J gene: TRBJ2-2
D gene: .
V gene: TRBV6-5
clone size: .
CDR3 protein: CASRPGYEWSGELFF
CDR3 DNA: TGTGCCAGCAGACCGGGATACGAGTGGTCCGGGGAGCTGTTTTTT

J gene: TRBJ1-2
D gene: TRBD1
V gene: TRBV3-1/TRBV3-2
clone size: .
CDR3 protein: CASSPGQYGYTF
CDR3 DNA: TGTGCCAGCAGCCCGGGACAGTATGGCTACACCTTC

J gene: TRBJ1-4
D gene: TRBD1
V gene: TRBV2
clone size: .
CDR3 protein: CASRRGQTKEKLFF
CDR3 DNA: TGTGCCAGCAGGAGGGGACAGACAAAGGAAAAACTGTTTTTT

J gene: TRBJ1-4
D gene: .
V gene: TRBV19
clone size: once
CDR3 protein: CASMDSRTWGEKLFF
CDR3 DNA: TGTGCCAGTATGGACAGCCGTACCTGGGGTGAAAAACTGTTTTTT

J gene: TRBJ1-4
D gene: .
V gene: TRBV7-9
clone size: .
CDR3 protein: CASSLSTGANEKLFF
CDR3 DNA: TGTGCCAGCAGCTTAAGCACCGGGGCTAATGAAAAACTGTTTTTT

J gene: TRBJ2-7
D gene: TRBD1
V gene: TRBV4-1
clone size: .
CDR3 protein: CASSQSSGTGAYEQYF
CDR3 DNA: TGCGCCAGCAGCCAATCCTCCGGGACAGGAGCCTACGAGCAGTACTTC

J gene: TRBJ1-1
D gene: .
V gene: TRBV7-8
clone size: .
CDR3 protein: CASSLIAGQTEAFF
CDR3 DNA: TGTGCCAGCAGCTTAATCGCAGGACAAACTGAAGCTTTCTTT

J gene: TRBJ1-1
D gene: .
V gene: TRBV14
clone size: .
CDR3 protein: CASSPGWNTEAFF
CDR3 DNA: TGTGCCAGCAGCCCGGGTTGGAACACTGAAGCTTTCTTT

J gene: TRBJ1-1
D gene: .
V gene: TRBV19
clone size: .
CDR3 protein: CASSGRAVNTEAFF
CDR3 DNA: TGTGCCAGTAGTGGGCGGGCCGTGAACACTGAAGCTTTCTTT

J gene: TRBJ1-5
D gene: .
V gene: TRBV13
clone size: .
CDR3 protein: CASSRTGIQPQHF
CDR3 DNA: TGTGCCAGCAGCCGGACCGGGATTCAGCCCCAGCATTTT

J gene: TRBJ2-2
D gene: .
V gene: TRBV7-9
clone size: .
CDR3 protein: CASSFGHRETGELFF
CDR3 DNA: TGTGCCAGCAGCTTTGGCCACAGGGAAACCGGGGAGCTGTTTTTT

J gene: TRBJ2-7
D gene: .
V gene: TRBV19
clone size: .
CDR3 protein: CASSAGSSYEQYF
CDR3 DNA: TGTGCCAGTTCGGCGGGAAGCTCCTACGAGCAGTACTTC